The T cell receptor (beta chain) described here comes from a study of PD-1 blockade in classical Hodgkin lymphoma. General study results and limits: Newly diagnosed and completely responding patients shared comparable baseline diversity.

Assay: immunoSEQ multiplex PCR; the TCRdb copy retains only in-frame clones and omits some. The sample has over 15,000 clones, about 68% seen once. Note on this clone: The antigen is undetermined.

CDR1 is MNHNS and CDR2 is SASEGT in the germline V gene. Trimming stripped 7 bases from V and 6 bases from J, with 13 bases between. The CDR3 sequence is 14 residues long. Time point specified: cycle 4 day 1 (C4D1), after 6 weeks of nivolumab. All patients relapsed after autologous stem cell transplantation, and brentuximab vedotin exposure varied. Isolation of CD4+ T cells from thawed PBMCs was performed by magnetic negative selection. The sequencing here drew on CD4+ T cells from blood, taken before the fourth cycle of nivolumab. The TCR comes from a human donor with classical Hodgkin lymphoma. The genes are TRBV6-1 and TRBJ1-6; perhaps TRBD1 as D (5 bases). CDR3 sequence: CASTQWGSNSPLHF. The CDR3 DNA reads TGTGCCAGCACCCAGTGGGGGAGTAATTCACCCCTCCACTTT.